This T cell receptor (beta chain) was identified during a study of blood T cells in healthy people across ages. Germline CDR1 SNHLY, CDR2 FYNNEI. This CDR3 spans 15 amino acids. V was pared by 1 base and J by 0 bases, with 7 bases between. Using a J-beta primer mix together with a sample-barcoded 5' primer, a second PCR was run for 7 to 11 cycles. One entry per CDR3 protein results from TCRdb running MiXCR on the 5' RACE reads. The sample yields over 300,000 distinct CDR3 sequences, 50% to 60% seen once. There were at least 6 micrograms of total RNA extracted from every sample. Material for sequencing was blood. The source of this sequence is a man aged 55 to 70 in good health. This chain links TRBV2 with TRBJ2-1; D remains unclear. The CDR3 DNA follows: TGTGCCAGCAGTGAAGGCCTGAGCTCCTACAATGAGCAGTTCTTC. Amino acids: CASSEGLSSYNEQFF.